This T cell receptor beta chain was identified during a study of blood T cell repertoires in COVID-19. TCRdb's copy holds only in-frame clones and misses some; the assay was immunoSEQ multiplex PCR. The sample contains around 170,000 clones, around 89% of which appear only once. This CDR3 is 15 amino acids long. Deletions cut 1 base from V and 2 bases from J, with 12 bases between. Looked up from germline, CDR1 is MGHRA and CDR2 is YSYEKL. The TCR sequence derives from a man in his sixties with acute or convalescent COVID-19. The gene calls are TRBV4-1 and TRBJ2-7; D gene uncertain. Sample: peripheral blood. CDR3 loop: CASSQASPAAYEQYF. The CDR3 DNA reads TGCGCCAGCAGCCAAGCTTCCCCCGCAGCCTACGAGCAGTACTTC.